This T cell receptor beta chain was sequenced during a study of cytomegalovirus exposure and HLA in healthy donors. Here immunoSEQ multiplex PCR was the method, and the copy in TCRdb shows in-frame clones only, minus some. This sample has roughly 190,000 clones, with about 84% found just once. The sample consisted of PBMCs. The clonotype originates from a woman aged 18-30 years in good health and CMV-seronegative.

CDR3 nucleotides: TGTGCCAGCTCACCTCCTGGGCCGGGGGACAATGAGCAGTTCTTC. Translation gives CASSPPGPGDNEQFF. V usage is TRBV18 and J usage is TRBJ2-1, with TRBD2 as a possible D gene (6 bases). V was clipped by 3 bases and J by 5 bases, with 14 bases between them. The CDR3 runs 15 residues. Germline-derived CDR1 and CDR2 are KGHSH and LQKENI. The full variable domain, completed using reference TRBV18 and TRBJ2-1, is NAGVMQNPRHLVRRRGQEARLRCSPMKGHSHVYWYRQLPEEGLKFMVYLQKENIIDESGMPKERFSAEFPKEGPSILRIQQVVRGDSAAYFCASSPPGPGDNEQFFGPGTRLTVL.